The subject of this entry is one TCR beta chain. V lost 5 bases to trimming and J lost 5 bases; unmatched junction nucleotides: 11. Germline CDR1 reads LNHDA; CDR2 reads SQIVND (reference sequence). CDR3 length: 16 residues. This record comes from a study of T-cell reconstitution after alpha-beta-depleted transplantation in children. Unique molecular identifiers were built into the TCRbeta library. MiXCR, run by TCRdb on the PCR reads, gives a single entry per CDR3 protein. The sample records about 500,000 distinct CDR3 sequences, about 33% being singletons. The receptor comes from a human donor who donated a stem cell graft to a child with aplastic anemia. This rearrangement joins TRBV19 to TRBJ2-1; 8 nucleotides align to TRBD2. Material: PBMCs from the stem cell graft donor, obtained from the stem cell graft. The CDR3 region is CASSPLPGLVNNEQFF. The CDR3 DNA reads TGTGCCAGTAGTCCCCTTCCGGGACTAGTAAACAATGAGCAGTTCTTC.